These 23 T cell receptor beta chains originate from one sample sequenced in a study of cytomegalovirus exposure and HLA in healthy donors. Libraries were prepared by immunoSEQ multiplex PCR; TCRdb keeps only in-frame clonotypes and omits some of them. The sample includes some 87,000 clones, roughly 95% of them seen just once. The source material was PBMCs. The receptors originated from a woman between 18 and 30 years old in good health and CMV-seronegative.

The chain couples TRBV7-6 to TRBJ2-1, with 7 nucleotides matching TRBD2. Germline CDR1 SGHVS, CDR2 FNYEAQ. The CDR3 loop spans 14 amino acids. The V segment lost 5 bases and the J segment 7 bases; nucleotides outside the gene matches: 8. In DNA, the CDR3 is TGTGCCAGCAGCAGTCTAGCGGTTGTGAATGAGCAGTTCTTC. Translated, it gives CASSSLAVVNEQFF.

Worth noting for this clone: Different DNA sequences within this sample yield the same CDR3. This chain joins TRBV5-1 and TRBJ2-6; TRBD2 is a possible D gene (6 bases). The germline gives CDR1 SGHRS, CDR2 YFSETQ. The CDR3 is 16 residues long. Trimming pared 0 bases from V and 1 base from J, leaving 8 bases between. CDR3 in DNA: TGCGCCAGCAGCTTGGACGGGGGTTCTGGGGCCAACGTCCTGACTTTC. Protein: CASSLDGGSGANVLTF.

This clone was seen only once. This chain links TRBV5-5 with TRBJ2-7, with D tentatively TRBD2 (6 bases). The CDR3 contains 14 residues. Trimming shortened V by 5 bases and J by 3 bases, and 15 bases separated the two germline ends. Germline-derived CDR1 and CDR2 are SGHKS and YYEKEE (reference sequence). The CDR3 region has the DNA TGTGCCAGCAGGTGGGCGGGACGAGACTACGAGCAGTACTTC. This sequence encodes CASRWAGRDYEQYF.

The genes are TRBV5-1 and TRBJ2-7, with D unclear. V shed 5 bases and J shed 6 bases, with 12 bases lying between them. This CDR3 is 12 amino acids long. Per germline, CDR1 SGHRS and CDR2 YFSETQ. The CDR3 region is CASSSEWSEQYF. The CDR3 coding sequence is TGCGCCAGCAGTTCGGAATGGAGCGAGCAGTACTTC.

This clone was picked up one time. The chain uses TRBV4-1 and TRBJ2-7; no clear D gene. Trimming shortened V by 1 base and J by 5 bases, and 18 bases separated the two germline ends. There are 16 residues in the CDR3. Per germline, CDR1 MGHRA and CDR2 YSYEKL. DNA for the CDR3: TGCGCCAGCAGCCAAGTTAACCTAGTCTCGGTCGACGAGCAGTACTTC. It is translated as CASSQVNLVSVDEQYF.

The chain joins TRBV9 to TRBJ2-5, with TRBD2 matching over 9 bases. The germline V gene encodes CDR1 SGDLS and CDR2 YYNGEE. Trimming removed 4 bases from V and 3 bases from J; junction bases left unmatched: 13. The CDR3 length is 17 residues. The CDR3 loop reads CASSSATSGEIKETQYF. CDR3 nucleotides: TGTGCCAGCAGCTCAGCGACTAGCGGAGAGATAAAAGAGACCCAGTACTTC.

Remarks on this clone: This CDR3 is also generated by other DNA sequences in the sample. This chain links TRBV11-2 with TRBJ1-2; 8 bases map to TRBD1. Trimming cost V 5 bases and J 14 bases; bases outside gene matches: 13. CDR1 SGHAT and CDR2 FQNNGV come from the germline V gene. The CDR3 runs 13 residues. DNA for the CDR3: TGTGCCAGCAGCGTACGGGACAGAGGGACAGGAACCTTC. Its protein is CASSVRDRGTGTF.

This chain joins TRBV6-5 and TRBJ1-5; 9 nucleotides match TRBD1. CDR1 is MNHEY and CDR2 is SVGAGI in the germline V gene. V lost 7 bases to trimming and J lost 2 bases; unmatched junction nucleotides: 6. The length of the CDR3 is 15 residues. CDR3 coding DNA: TGTGCCAGCACAAAAGACAGGGGGGGCAATCAGCCCCAGCATTTT. It translates to CASTKDRGGNQPQHF.

The CDR3 DNA follows: TGTGCCAGCAGCCGAGACAGGGCCTACACTGAAGCTTTCTTT. This sequence encodes CASSRDRAYTEAFF. The V gene is TRBV14, the J gene TRBJ1-1; 7 bases agree with TRBD1. This CDR3 spans 14 amino acids. In germline, CDR1 is SGHDN, CDR2 FVKESK. J gave up 3 bases and V 4 bases, and 5 bases lay outside the gene matches. The entire variable domain, with the rest obtained from reference TRBV14 and TRBJ1-1, is as follows: EAGVTQFPSHSVIEKGQTVTLRCDPISGHDNLYWYRRVMGKEIKFLLHFVKESKQDESGMPNNRFLAERTGGTYSTLKVQPAELEDSGVYFCASSRDRAYTEAFFGQGTRLTVV.

This chain joins TRBV6-1 and TRBJ2-2, with D perhaps TRBD2 (6 bases). This CDR3 is 15 amino acids long. Germline lookup yields CDR1 MNHNS and CDR2 SASEGT. V gave up 4 bases and J gave up 7 bases, with 16 bases separating them. CDR3 region: CASSVQTSSSGELFF. DNA for the CDR3: TGTGCCAGCAGTGTACAGACTAGTAGCAGCGGGGAGCTGTTTTTT.

This clone was seen only once. J is TRBJ2-5 and V is TRBV5-5, with a possible D match to TRBD2 (5 bases). Germline values: CDR1 SGHKS, CDR2 YYEKEE (reference sequence). The CDR3 sequence is 13 residues long. V lost 4 bases and J 5 bases, leaving 12 bases between the germline ends. This chain's CDR3 is CASSEGGWETQYF. The DNA for the CDR3 is TGTGCCAGCAGCGAAGGAGGCTGGGAGACCCAGTACTTC.

The chain uses TRBV21-1 and TRBJ2-1; the table's D call of TRBD1 was not tested on the DNA. TRBV21-1 is an annotated pseudogene. The CDR3 is made up of 17 amino acids. The CDR3 DNA reads as TGTGCCAGCAGCAAAGCGCTTCCAAGGACAGGCGACAATGAGCAGTTCTTC. Protein sequence: CASSKALPRTGDNEQFF.

The CDR3 nucleotides are TGTGCCAGCAGGGTCGGAGGGTACACTGAAGCTTTCTTT. Its translation is CASRVGGYTEAFF. The chain uses TRBV27 and TRBJ1-1; D not certain. CDR3 length: 13 amino acids. Deletions cut 6 bases from V and 3 bases from J, with 11 bases between. CDR1 MNHEY and CDR2 SMNVEV come from the germline V gene (reference sequence).

The chain joins TRBV20-1 to TRBJ1-1; the match to TRBD1 covers 9 bases. The CDR3 contains 11 residues. The germline CDR1 and CDR2 sequences are DFQATT and SNEGSKA (reference sequence). With 3 bases clipped from V and 9 bases from J, the junction kept 2 bases outside the gene matches. The CDR3 region has the DNA TGCAGTGCTAGGGGACAGGGCCAAGCTTTCTTT. It is translated as CSARGQGQAFF.

This clone was found a few times. The chain recombines TRBV2 with TRBJ2-2; D unclear. V lost 8 bases and J 3 bases, leaving 4 bases between the germline ends. CDR3 length equals 11 residues. The germline V gene encodes CDR1 SNHLY and CDR2 FYNNEI. CDR3 sequence reads: CASAYTGELFF. In nucleotides, the CDR3 is TGTGCCAGCGCGTACACCGGGGAGCTGTTTTTT.

This chain joins TRBV6-6 and TRBJ1-2; a possible D gene is TRBD1 (6 bases). The CDR3 totals 15 residues. Looked up from germline, CDR1 is MNHNY and CDR2 is SVGAGI (reference sequence). V gave up 2 bases and J gave up 3 bases, with 13 bases separating them. The CDR3 DNA reads TGTGCCAGCAGTTACCGGCAGGGGAGGGACTATGGCTACACCTTC. Its translation: CASSYRQGRDYGYTF.

The chain links TRBV9 to TRBJ2-7; 12 bases match TRBD2. The germline V gene encodes CDR1 SGDLS and CDR2 YYNGEE. The V segment lost 3 bases and the J segment 5 bases; nucleotides outside the gene matches: 3. There are 14 residues in the CDR3. Here the CDR3 reads CASSERLAGDEQYF. The CDR3 bases are TGTGCCAGCAGCGAGAGACTAGCGGGAGACGAGCAGTACTTC.

The chain links TRBV6-5 to TRBJ1-1, with 8 bases identical to TRBD1. The length of the CDR3 is 14 residues. The V and J ends lost 6 bases and 5 bases, in that order; junction bases with no gene match: 8. Per germline, CDR1 MNHEY and CDR2 SVGAGI. CDR3 nucleotide sequence: TGTGCCAGCAGGGGGACAGGCAGGGGAACTGAAGCTTTCTTT. Translated, it gives CASRGTGRGTEAFF.

The chain uses TRBV18 and TRBJ2-7; 8 nucleotides agree with TRBD2. Germline values: CDR1 KGHSH, CDR2 LQKENI. V lost 2 bases, J lost 3 bases, and 6 bases stayed unmatched. CDR3 length equals 15 residues. CDR3 in amino acids: CASSPGNSGIYEQYF. The CDR3 region has the DNA TGTGCCAGCTCACCAGGGAATAGCGGGATCTACGAGCAGTACTTC.

The chain joins TRBV7-8 to TRBJ2-7; 11 bases map to TRBD2. V trimming: 5 bases; J trimming: 4 bases; junction bases outside the gene matches: 13. Germline lookup yields CDR1 SGHVS and CDR2 FQNEAQ. CDR3 length: 17 residues. The chain's CDR3 is CASSPPSSTSGNYEQYF. The CDR3 DNA sequence: TGTGCCAGCAGCCCCCCCTCGTCGACTAGCGGGAATTACGAGCAGTACTTC. Based on the CDR3 plus reference TRBV7-8 and TRBJ2-7, the full variable domain is GAGVSQSPRYKVAKRGQDVALRCDPISGHVSLFWYQQALGQGPEFLTYFQNEAQLDKSGLPSDRFFAERPEGSVSTLKIQRTQQEDSAVYLCASSPPSSTSGNYEQYFGPGTRLTVT.

The gene calls are TRBV27 and TRBJ2-1; TRBD2 agrees at 10 bases. The CDR3 loop spans 16 amino acids. The germline CDR1 and CDR2 sequences are MNHEY and SMNVEV (reference sequence). V lost 5 bases to trimming and J lost 5 bases; unmatched junction nucleotides: 9. The CDR3 DNA reads as TGTGCCAGCAGTATCTTAGCGGGAGGCGGCCACAATGAGCAGTTCTTC. This gives the protein CASSILAGGGHNEQFF.

This chain links TRBV6-5 with TRBJ1-4; no clear D. The CDR3 is 14 amino acids. Trimming pared 6 bases from V and 8 bases from J, leaving 16 bases between. Germline V lookup: CDR1 MNHEY, CDR2 SVGAGI. CDR3 nucleotide sequence: TGTGCCAGCAGGCCGGCCGGGAGAGACGAAAAACTGTTTTTT. Translation gives CASRPAGRDEKLFF.

The rearrangement uses TRBV6-6 and TRBJ1-5; D unresolved. The germline V gene has CDR1 MNHNY and CDR2 SVGAGI (reference sequence). V was shortened by 3 bases and J by 9 bases, with 15 bases between the two germline ends. The CDR3 consists of 14 residues. CDR3 region: CASSYQANPSPQHF. The CDR3 DNA follows: TGTGCCAGCAGTTATCAGGCCAATCCATCGCCCCAGCATTTT.